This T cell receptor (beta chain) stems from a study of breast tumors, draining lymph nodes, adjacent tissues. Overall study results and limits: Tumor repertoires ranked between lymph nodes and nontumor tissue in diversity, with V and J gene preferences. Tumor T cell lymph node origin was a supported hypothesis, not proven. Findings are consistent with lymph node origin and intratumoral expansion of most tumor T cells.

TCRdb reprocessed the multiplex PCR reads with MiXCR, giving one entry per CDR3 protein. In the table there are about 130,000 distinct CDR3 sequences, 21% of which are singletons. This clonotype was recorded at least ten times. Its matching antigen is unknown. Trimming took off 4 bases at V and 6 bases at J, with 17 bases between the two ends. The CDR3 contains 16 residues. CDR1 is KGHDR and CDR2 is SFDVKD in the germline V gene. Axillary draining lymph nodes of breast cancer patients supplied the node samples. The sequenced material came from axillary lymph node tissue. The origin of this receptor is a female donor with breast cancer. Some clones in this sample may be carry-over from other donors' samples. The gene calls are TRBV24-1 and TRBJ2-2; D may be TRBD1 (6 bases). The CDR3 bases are TGTGCCACCAGTGAACCGGACAGCGCTACACCCGGGGAGCTGTTTTTT. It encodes CATSEPDSATPGELFF.